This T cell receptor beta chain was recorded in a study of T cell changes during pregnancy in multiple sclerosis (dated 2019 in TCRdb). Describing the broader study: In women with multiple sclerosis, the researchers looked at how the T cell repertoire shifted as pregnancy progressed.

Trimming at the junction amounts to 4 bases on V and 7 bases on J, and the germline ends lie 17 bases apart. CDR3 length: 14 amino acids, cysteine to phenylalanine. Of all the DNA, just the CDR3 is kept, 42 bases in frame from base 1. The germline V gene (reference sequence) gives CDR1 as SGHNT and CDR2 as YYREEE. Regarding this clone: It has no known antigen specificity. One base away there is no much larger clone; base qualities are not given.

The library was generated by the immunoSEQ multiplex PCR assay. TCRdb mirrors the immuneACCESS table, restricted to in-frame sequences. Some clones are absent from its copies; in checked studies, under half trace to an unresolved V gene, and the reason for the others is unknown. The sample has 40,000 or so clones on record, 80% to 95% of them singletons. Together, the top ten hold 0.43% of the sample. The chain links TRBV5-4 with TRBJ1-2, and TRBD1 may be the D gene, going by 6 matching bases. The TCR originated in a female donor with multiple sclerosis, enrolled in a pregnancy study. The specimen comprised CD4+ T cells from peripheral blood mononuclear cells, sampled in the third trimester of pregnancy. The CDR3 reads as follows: CASSPGGQAAGYTF. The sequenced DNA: TGTGCCAGCAGCCCGGGGGGGCAGGCGGCTGGCTACACCTTC.